Following are 19 T cell receptor beta chains from one sample sequenced in a study of cytomegalovirus exposure and HLA in healthy donors. The PCR made use of 60 Vbeta and 13 Jbeta primers. Generated by immunoSEQ multiplex PCR, the TCRdb table keeps only in-frame clones and is missing some. This table has over 150,000 clones, roughly four fifths appearing once. The material sequenced was PBMCs. The receptor source for this set is a woman in her twenties or thirties in good health and CMV-seropositive.

CDR3 bases: TGTGCCAGCACCCCGCGAGGGGACACCTACGAGCAGTACTTC. It specifies CASTPRGDTYEQYF. This sequence joins TRBV6-6 and TRBJ2-7; TRBD1 is a possible D gene (6 bases). With 7 bases removed from V and 2 bases from J, the gap between germline ends came to 15 bases. CDR1 MNHNY and CDR2 SVGAGI come from the germline V gene (reference sequence). This CDR3 spans 14 amino acids.

This rearrangement joins TRBV5-1 to TRBJ2-1; 11 bases are shared with TRBD2. Germline V CDR1 and CDR2: SGHRS, YFSETQ. This CDR3 contains 16 residues. The ends lost 4 bases at V and 0 bases at J; junction bases unmatched: 3. This chain's CDR3 is CASSRTSGSSYNEQFF. The CDR3 DNA reads as TGCGCCAGCAGCCGAACTAGCGGGAGCTCCTACAATGAGCAGTTCTTC.

This chain connects TRBV28 to TRBJ2-7, with TRBD2 identical over 7 bases. V dropped 3 bases and J dropped 4; count of bases not matched to a gene: 9. Germline CDR1 reads MDHEN; CDR2 reads SYDVKM. CDR3 size: 15 residues. Here the CDR3 reads CASSLYNGRRYEQYF. The CDR3 DNA sequence: TGTGCCAGCAGTTTGTATAACGGGAGGAGGTACGAGCAGTACTTC. Filled out from reference TRBV28 and TRBJ2-7, the complete variable domain reads DVKVTQSSRYLVKRTGEKVFLECVQDMDHENMFWYRQDPGLGLRLIYFSYDVKMKEKGDIPEGYSVSREKKERFSLILESASTNQTSMYLCASSLYNGRRYEQYFGPGTRLTVT.

V usage is TRBV15 and J usage is TRBJ1-2; maybe TRBD1 (6 bases). Germline-derived CDR1 and CDR2 are LNHNV and YYDKDF (reference sequence). The CDR3 spans 14 residues. V was shortened by 0 bases and J by 7 bases, with 12 bases between the two germline ends. The chain's CDR3 is CATSRDLIRGGYTF. The CDR3 coding sequence is TGTGCCACCAGCAGAGATCTGATCAGGGGTGGCTACACCTTC.

The chain combines TRBV27 with TRBJ1-5; D not certain. V shed 2 bases and J shed 7 bases, with 6 bases lying between them. Germline V gene sequence: CDR1 MNHEY, CDR2 SMNVEV (reference sequence). The CDR3 sequence is 12 residues long. CDR3 nucleotides: TGTGCCAGCAGTTTAGGAGGGCAGCCCCAGCATTTT. This gives the protein CASSLGGQPQHF.

The rearrangement joins TRBV6-1 to TRBJ2-7; 7 bases agree with TRBD1. The germline gives CDR1 MNHNS, CDR2 SASEGT. CDR3 length: 13 residues. V dropped 10 bases and J dropped 1; count of bases not matched to a gene: 7. The CDR3 loop reads CATRKTGSYEQYF. The DNA for the CDR3 is TGTGCCACCCGAAAGACAGGGTCCTACGAGCAGTACTTC.

In the case of this clone: Sequence at one end of the junction differs from germline and may be a read error. The genes are TRBV7-9 and TRBJ2-7, with D unclear. This CDR3 has 14 residues. Germline V gives CDR1 SEHNR, CDR2 FQNEAQ (reference sequence). CDR3 sequence (DNA): TGTTCCAGCAGCTTACGAGACTTCTCCTACGAGCAGTACTTC. Its translation: CSSSLRDFSYEQYF.

On this clone itself: The junction does not match germline at one end; this may be a read error. V and J are TRBV7-9 and TRBJ2-1; the match to TRBD1 covers 10 bases. Per germline, CDR1 SEHNR and CDR2 FQNEAQ (reference sequence). CDR3 length: 16 residues. CDR3 sequence reads: CSSSLVGTGAYNEQFF. The CDR3 nucleotides read TGTTCCAGCAGCTTAGTGGGGACAGGGGCCTACAATGAGCAGTTCTTC. Full variable domain (outside the CDR3, taken from reference TRBV7-9 and TRBJ2-1): DTGVSQNPRHKITKRGQNVTFRCDPISEHNRLYWYRQTLGQGPEFLTYFQNEAQLEKSRLLSDRFSAERPKGSFSTLEIQRTEQGDSAMYLCSSSLVGTGAYNEQFFGPGTRLTVL.

The chain couples TRBV29-1 to TRBJ2-7; D is uncertain. The CDR3 is made up of 15 amino acids. Germline-derived CDR1 and CDR2 are SQVTM and ANQGSEA. V was trimmed by 2 bases and J by 2 bases, leaving 16 bases between them. In DNA, the CDR3 is TGCAGCGTTGAAACAGCTTCAGGTACTCCCTACGAGCAGTACTTC. Amino acid sequence: CSVETASGTPYEQYF.

As for this clone: At one boundary the junction diverges from the germline segment, which might be a read error. This chain connects TRBV7-9 to TRBJ2-2; D not certain. Germline V CDR1 and CDR2: SEHNR, FQNEAQ (reference sequence). The CDR3 has 13 residues. DNA for the CDR3: TGTTCCAGCAGCTATCTAAGTCCCGGGGAGCTGTTTTTT. It yields the protein CSSSYLSPGELFF. The entire variable domain, with the rest obtained from reference TRBV7-9 and TRBJ2-2, is as follows: DTGVSQNPRHKITKRGQNVTFRCDPISEHNRLYWYRQTLGQGPEFLTYFQNEAQLEKSRLLSDRFSAERPKGSFSTLEIQRTEQGDSAMYLCSSSYLSPGELFFGEGSRLTVL.

This chain links TRBV14 with TRBJ1-2, with unresolved D. The CDR3 spans 16 residues. The V end was cut by 0 bases, the J end by 0 bases, with 11 bases between. CDR1 and CDR2 from the germline V gene are SGHDN and FVKESK. The CDR3 bases are TGTGCCAGCAGCCAAGATCGAGGGTTAGCTAACTATGGCTACACCTTC. Protein: CASSQDRGLANYGYTF.

The V gene is TRBV19, the J gene TRBJ2-1; 7 bases are a match to TRBD1. Germline V gene sequence: CDR1 LNHDA, CDR2 SQIVND (reference sequence). V trimming: 4 bases; J trimming: 10 bases; junction bases outside the gene matches: 7. The length of the CDR3 is 13 residues. The DNA for the CDR3 is TGTGCCAGTAGTACGGACAGGACGAAAGAGCAGTTCTTC. It yields the protein CASSTDRTKEQFF. Looking up the rest from reference TRBV19 and TRBJ2-1 gives the full variable domain: DGGITQSPKYLFRKEGQNVTLSCEQNLNHDAMYWYRQDPGQGLRLIYYSQIVNDFQKGDIAEGYSVSREKKESFPLTVTSAQKNPTAFYLCASSTDRTKEQFFGPGTRLTVL.

This sequence joins TRBV7-9 and TRBJ1-2, with D perhaps matching TRBD1 (6 bases). The ends were cut back, 7 bases at V and 7 bases at J, with 19 bases in the middle. From germline, CDR1 is SEHNR and CDR2 FQNEAQ (reference sequence). The CDR3 consists of 14 residues. The CDR3 DNA is TGTGCCAGCAACCCGGAGGGGGGGGCCGGTGGCTACACCTTC. Amino acid sequence: CASNPEGGAGGYTF.

The genes are TRBV19 and TRBJ2-2, with D tentatively TRBD2 (6 bases). Trimming removed 0 bases from V and 7 bases from J, with 6 bases in between. The germline V gene encodes CDR1 LNHDA and CDR2 SQIVND (reference sequence). This CDR3 is 13 amino acids long. The CDR3 here is CASSIDGGGELFF. As DNA, the CDR3 is TGTGCCAGTAGTATAGACGGGGGCGGGGAGCTGTTTTTT. Combining the CDR3 with reference TRBV19 and TRBJ2-2 gives the whole variable domain DGGITQSPKYLFRKEGQNVTLSCEQNLNHDAMYWYRQDPGQGLRLIYYSQIVNDFQKGDIAEGYSVSREKKESFPLTVTSAQKNPTAFYLCASSIDGGGELFFGEGSRLTVL.

The genes are TRBV4-1 and TRBJ2-1; 8 bases agree with TRBD2. V was clipped by 3 bases and J by 0 bases; unmatched bases: 7. The V gene's germline CDR1 is MGHRA and CDR2 YSYEKL. There are 17 residues in the CDR3. DNA of the CDR3: TGCGCCAGCAGCCACCTCCAGCGGGGGACCTCCTACAATGAGCAGTTCTTC. It yields the protein CASSHLQRGTSYNEQFF.

The chain employs TRBV2 and TRBJ2-1; 7 bases align to TRBD2. The V and J ends lost 4 bases and 3 bases, in that order; junction bases with no gene match: 3. This CDR3 region has 14 residues. CDR1 SNHLY and CDR2 FYNNEI come from the germline V gene. In DNA form, the CDR3 reads TGTGCCAGCAGTGGGAGCGGGAACTACAATGAGCAGTTCTTC. This gives the protein CASSGSGNYNEQFF. Full variable domain (outside the CDR3, taken from reference TRBV2 and TRBJ2-1): EPEVTQTPSHQVTQMGQEVILRCVPISNHLYFYWYRQILGQKVEFLVSFYNNEISEKSEIFDDQFSVERPDGSNFTLKIRSTKLEDSAMYFCASSGSGNYNEQFFGPGTRLTVL.

The chain is built from TRBV7-9 and TRBJ2-5; TRBD1 matches at 10 bases. This CDR3 has 16 residues. CDR1 SEHNR and CDR2 FQNEAQ come from the germline V gene (reference sequence). V lost 2 bases, J lost 3 bases, and 6 bases stayed unmatched. CDR3 protein: CASSLLPGQGKETQYF. The CDR3 nucleotides are TGTGCCAGCAGCTTACTCCCGGGACAGGGGAAAGAGACCCAGTACTTC. The full variable domain, rest sourced from reference TRBV7-9 and TRBJ2-5, is DTGVSQNPRHKITKRGQNVTFRCDPISEHNRLYWYRQTLGQGPEFLTYFQNEAQLEKSRLLSDRFSAERPKGSFSTLEIQRTEQGDSAMYLCASSLLPGQGKETQYFGPGTRLLVL.

The V gene is TRBV2, the J gene TRBJ1-1; the match to TRBD1 covers 10 bases. Germline values: CDR1 SNHLY, CDR2 FYNNEI. The CDR3 is made up of 14 amino acids. Trimming at V came to 3 bases and at J to 12 bases, leaving 10 bases not matched to a gene. CDR3 sequence reads: CASSDLPGQGKTFF. The CDR3 DNA reads TGTGCCAGCAGTGACTTACCGGGACAGGGGAAAACTTTCTTT.

The rearrangement links TRBV7-8 to TRBJ2-3; the D gene is possibly TRBD2 (6 bases). The CDR3 spans 15 residues. CDR1 is SGHVS, CDR2 FQNEAQ, per germline. V was cut by 6 bases and J by 4 bases, with 17 bases left in between. CDR3 sequence (DNA): TGTGCCAGCAGGCAAATCGGGGGAGCCGCAGATACGCAGTATTTT. As protein: CASRQIGGAADTQYF.